These T cell receptor beta chains were read from a single sample in a study of blood T cell repertoires in COVID-19. Some clones are missing from TCRdb's copy, which holds only in-frame ones; the method was immunoSEQ multiplex PCR. The sample comprises under 350,000 clones, around 82% of which are singletons, and 8% to 9.5% rests with the top ten. The sample was peripheral blood. The source is a woman in her forties or fifties who had recovered from COVID-19. Each CDR3 is given with its conserved first and last residue. D genes are given only for firm matches. Only part of the rows carry a size: once, few, many, or a class if the clone is expanded.

.,TRBJ1-2,TRBV2,.,CASSLGILTTGRGYGYTF,TGTGCCAGCAGTCTGGGAATTCTCACAACAGGGCGCGGCTATGGCTACACCTTC
TRBD1,TRBJ1-2,TRBV29-1,.,CSVERDRVSYGYTF,TGCAGCGTTGAACGAGACAGGGTCTCTTATGGCTACACCTTC
.,TRBJ2-7,TRBV28,few,CASSLWGGLGIGEQYF,TGTGCCAGCAGTTTATGGGGGGGGCTGGGGATCGGCGAGCAGTACTTC
.,TRBJ1-4,TRBV5-4,.,CAWSGGTTNEKLFF,TGTGCCTGGAGCGGGGGGACAACTAATGAAAAACTGTTTTTT
.,TRBJ1-6,TRBV2,.,CASSESAGDSPLHF,TGTGCCAGCAGTGAGTCGGCAGGGGATTCACCCCTCCACTTT
.,TRBJ1-2,TRBV24-1,.,CATSDSLEGKGYTF,TGTGCCACCAGTGATTCGCTTGAGGGCAAGGGCTACACCTTC
.,TRBJ2-7,TRBV27,.,CASSLSLVSYEQYF,TGTGCCAGCAGTTTATCTCTTGTATCCTACGAGCAGTACTTC
TRBD1,TRBJ1-1,TRBV19,.,CASRTGSHTEAFF,TGTGCCAGTAGGACAGGGTCGCACACTGAAGCTTTCTTT
TRBD1,TRBJ1-4,TRBV5-4,.,CASSPRRAAGQGAEKLFF,TGTGCCAGCAGCCCCCGTCGCGCGGCGGGACAGGGGGCGGAAAAACTGTTTTTT
TRBD1,TRBJ1-2,TRBV5-8,.,CASTRDRGRWGYTF,TGTGCCAGCACCCGGGACAGGGGGCGCTGGGGCTACACCTTC
TRBD1,TRBJ2-5,TRBV7-2,once,CASSRGQHQETQYF,TGTGCCAGCAGCCGGGGACAGCATCAAGAGACCCAGTACTTC
TRBD1,TRBJ1-1,TRBV7-9,.,CASSLIQGADTEAFF,TGTGCCAGCAGCTTAATTCAGGGGGCGGACACTGAAGCTTTCTTT
.,TRBJ2-3,TRBV7-2,.,CASSLSGTRTDTQYF,TGTGCCAGCAGCTTATCCGGGACTCGCACAGATACGCAGTATTTT
.,TRBJ1-1,TRBV19,.,CASSARGQAFF,TGTGCCAGTAGTGCCAGGGGACAAGCTTTCTTT
.,TRBJ1-3,TRBV21-1,.,CASSTVGDWVNNSGNTIYF,TGTGCCAGCAGCACAGTTGGGGACTGGGTTAACAACTCTGGAAACACCATATATTTT
.,TRBJ1-2,TRBV9,.,CASSDPAGPSRGYTF,TGTGCCAGCAGCGATCCGGCAGGGCCTTCGAGGGGCTACACCTTC
.,TRBJ1-6,TRBV7-9,.,CASSLASNSPLHF,TGTGCCAGCAGCTTAGCCTCTAATTCACCCCTCCACTTT
.,TRBJ2-1,TRBV7-9,.,CASSLVATNNNEQFF,TGTGCCAGCAGCTTAGTAGCCACTAATAACAATGAGCAGTTCTTC
.,TRBJ1-2,TRBV7-9,once,CASSLEAANYGYTF,TGTGCCAGCAGCTTAGAGGCGGCCAACTATGGCTACACCTTC
.,TRBJ1-4,TRBV12-3/TRBV12-4,.,CASSLTGGEKLFF,TGTGCCAGCAGTTTAACGGGGGGTGAAAAACTGTTTTTT
.,TRBJ1-1,TRBV28,.,CASSPYLQGDGTEAFF,TGTGCCAGCAGTCCCTACCTACAGGGTGATGGCACTGAAGCTTTCTTT
TRBD1,TRBJ2-7,TRBV6-2/TRBV6-3,.,CASSYSPGTEISYEQYF,TGTGCCAGCAGTTACAGCCCCGGGACAGAGATATCCTACGAGCAGTACTTC
.,TRBJ1-1,TRBV28,.,CASSSPRGRVSFEAFF,TGTGCCAGCAGTTCCCCACGGGGAAGGGTCTCGTTTGAAGCTTTCTTT
TRBD1,TRBJ1-1,TRBV27,few,CASSYGTGGTEAFF,TGTGCCAGCAGTTACGGGACAGGGGGCACTGAAGCTTTCTTT
TRBD1,TRBJ1-1,TRBV4-2,.,CASSQQDRQSTEAFF,TGTGCCAGCAGCCAACAGGACAGGCAAAGCACTGAAGCTTTCTTT
TRBD1,TRBJ1-6,TRBV28,.,CASSQGSLRTGFTEDPF,TGTGCCAGCAGTCAGGGGAGCCTAAGGACAGGGTTTACCGAAGACCCCTTT
.,TRBJ1-5,TRBV28,.,CASSLPQGYGNQPQHF,TGTGCCAGCAGTCTCCCGCAGGGATACGGCAATCAGCCCCAGCATTTT
TRBD2,TRBJ2-3,TRBV6-1,few,CASSETSGGLTDTQYF,TGTGCCAGCAGTGAGACTAGCGGGGGCCTCACAGATACGCAGTATTTT
.,TRBJ2-1,TRBV5-1,.,CASKGQPTYNEQFF,TGCGCCAGCAAGGGACAACCCACCTACAATGAGCAGTTCTTC
.,TRBJ2-1,TRBV7-2,.,CASSFRGGDNEQFF,TGTGCCAGCAGCTTCCGCGGCGGTGACAATGAGCAGTTCTTC
TRBD2,TRBJ2-7,TRBV7-9,once,CASSPKGLAGYEQYF,TGTGCCAGCAGCCCAAAAGGACTAGCAGGCTACGAGCAGTACTTC
TRBD2,TRBJ2-7,TRBV4-3,.,CASSRTSRGGNYEQYF,TGCGCCAGCAGCAGAACCAGCCGGGGGGGGAACTACGAGCAGTACTTC
TRBD2,TRBJ2-5,TRBV11-1,.,CASSPLLAGAAKTQYF,TGTGCCAGCAGCCCTCTACTAGCGGGGGCCGCCAAGACCCAGTACTTC
.,TRBJ1-5,TRBV11-2,.,CASSLGQGPRWPQHF,TGTGCCAGCAGCTTAGGGCAGGGGCCACGGTGGCCCCAGCATTTT
TRBD1,TRBJ1-4,TRBV18,.,CASSLTPGQLKKLFF,TGTGCCAGCTCACTAACCCCGGGACAGCTGAAAAAACTGTTTTTT
TRBD2,TRBJ2-7,TRBV28,.,CASSGGGFDEQYF,TGTGCCAGCAGTGGCGGGGGGTTTGACGAGCAGTACTTC
TRBD2,TRBJ2-3,TRBV4-2,few,CASKVAGSTDTQYF,TGTGCCAGCAAGGTAGCGGGGTCCACAGATACGCAGTATTTT
.,TRBJ2-5,TRBV7-3,.,CASSSRPAEETQYF,TGTGCCAGCAGCTCGAGGCCAGCGGAAGAGACCCAGTACTTC
.,TRBJ2-1,TRBV4-3,.,CASSQGSGKGRDEQFF,TGCGCCAGCAGCCAAGGCAGCGGTAAGGGTAGGGATGAGCAGTTCTTC
.,TRBJ1-2,TRBV9,.,CASSVAGDRLDTNYGYTF,TGTGCCAGCAGCGTAGCTGGCGACAGGTTAGACACAAACTATGGCTACACCTTC
.,TRBJ2-4,TRBV3-1/TRBV3-2,.,CASSQAFQRAKNIQYF,TGTGCCAGCAGCCAAGCCTTCCAGCGGGCAAAAAACATTCAGTACTTC
.,TRBJ1-1,TRBV14,.,CASSLRTGNTEAFF,TGTGCCAGCAGCCTTCGGACTGGGAACACTGAAGCTTTCTTT
.,TRBJ2-2,TRBV18,.,CASSRINIGGTGELFF,TGTGCCAGCTCACGGATTAATATCGGGGGCACCGGGGAGCTGTTTTTT
TRBD1,TRBJ1-1,TRBV6-2/TRBV6-3,.,CASSDRAPTEAFF,TGTGCCAGCAGCGACAGGGCCCCCACTGAAGCTTTCTTT
TRBD1,TRBJ2-3,TRBV19,.,CASTPGQSRLTDTQYF,TGTGCCAGTACCCCGGGACAGTCACGACTCACAGATACGCAGTATTTT
.,TRBJ1-3,TRBV4-1,.,CASSQGKGDVHDTIYF,TGCGCCAGCAGCCAAGGAAAGGGGGACGTACATGACACCATATATTTT
TRBD1,TRBJ1-1,TRBV2,.,CANSGQANTEAFF,TGTGCCAACTCGGGACAGGCTAACACTGAAGCTTTCTTT